This T cell receptor beta chain was captured in a study of cytomegalovirus exposure and HLA in healthy donors. Concerning this clone: The antigen remains unidentified.

The CDR3 length is 14 residues. CDR1 and CDR2 (germline): MNHNS, SASEGT. V lost 8 bases and J lost 0; bases outside the gene matches: 4. Primers for the PCR totalled 60 Vbeta and 13 Jbeta. Produced via immunoSEQ multiplex PCR; TCRdb's table is partial and in-frame only. The sample shows roughly 180,000 clones, around four fifths of them seen only once. Donors were ostensibly healthy at sampling, although undocumented immune exposures were probable. Whole-study results and caveats: Associated with HLA alleles at 0.05 false discovery rate in a later analysis were some 16,000 TCR beta sequences.

The sequenced sample was PBMCs. This chain connects TRBV6-1 to TRBJ1-5; 7 bases are shared with TRBD1. The receptor comes from a young man in good health and CMV-seronegative. The CDR3 DNA is TGTGCCAGCCGGGACAGCTATAGCAATCAGCCCCAGCATTTT. This translates into CASRDSYSNQPQHF.